This TCR beta chain derives from a study of blood T cells in healthy people across ages. Whole-study results and caveats: As age increased, TCR beta diversity per million T cells fell in a roughly linear fashion. In these data, TCR beta diversity tracked strongly with naive T cell percentage.

Comments on this clonotype: What it recognizes is unknown.

A second roughly 7 to 11 cycle PCR used barcoded and J-beta primers. All samples gave at least 3 million CDR3-containing paired-end reads. TCRdb reanalysed the 5' RACE reads using MiXCR and keeps one entry per CDR3 protein. The data hold 700,000 or so distinct CDR3 sequences, with 22% observed a single time. The sequence derives from a man in his 70s in good health. The sample consisted of blood.

The CDR3 here is CASSLAGGPVYEQFF. The CDR3 DNA is TGTGCCAGCAGCCTAGCGGGAGGGCCAGTTTATGAGCAGTTCTTC. This chain uses TRBV6-2 or TRBV6-3 with TRBJ2-1; 12 nucleotides line up with TRBD2. This CDR3 is 15 amino acids long. CDR1 MNHEY and CDR2 SVGEGT come from the germline V gene. V shed 6 bases and J 8 bases; nucleotides not matched to a gene: 8.